The T cell receptor beta chain described here comes from a study of memory CD4+ T cells and cytomegalovirus serostatus. Overall study context: This sample comes from healthy Belgian adults, about nine CMV seropositive, 24 seronegative.

General study results and limits: The CMV-associated TCR signature appears largely within the CD4+ memory repertoire. Each of 55 to 80 CMV-associated TCRbeta sequences occurred in one to five individuals.

Repertoires were generated with immunoSEQ multiplex PCR, while TCRdb's copy carries only in-frame clones and drops some. The sample yields approximately 74,000 clones, 60% to 85% seen once. Germline V CDR1 and CDR2: SGHNT, YYREEE (reference sequence). This CDR3 is built from 13 residues. The ends were cut back, 2 bases at V and 3 bases at J, with 7 bases in the middle. The sort gate was single viable CD3+CD4+CD8-CD45RO+ cells for memory CD4+ T cells. Serostatus was set by detecting CMV pp150, pp28, p38, p52 IgG. Concerning this clone itself: Its antigen is unknown.

This clonotype was obtained from an adult in good health and CMV-seropositive. The rearrangement joins TRBV5-4 to TRBJ2-3, with D tentatively TRBD1 or TRBD2 (5 bases each). Sequencing was carried out using memory CD4+ T cells from blood. CDR3 nucleotide sequence: TGTGCCAGCAGCTTTGAGGGGACAGATACGCAGTATTTT. Protein product: CASSFEGTDTQYF.